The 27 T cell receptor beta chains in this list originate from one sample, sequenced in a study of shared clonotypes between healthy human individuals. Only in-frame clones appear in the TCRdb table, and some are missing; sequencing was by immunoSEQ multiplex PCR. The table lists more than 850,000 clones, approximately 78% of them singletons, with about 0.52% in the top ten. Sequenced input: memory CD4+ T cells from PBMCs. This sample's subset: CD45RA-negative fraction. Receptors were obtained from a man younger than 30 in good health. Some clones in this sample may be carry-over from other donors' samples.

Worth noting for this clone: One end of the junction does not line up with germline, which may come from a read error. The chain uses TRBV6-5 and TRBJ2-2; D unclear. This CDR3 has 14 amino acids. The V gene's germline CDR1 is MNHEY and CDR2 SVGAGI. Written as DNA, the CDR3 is TGTGCCAGCAGATTCAGAAAGAACTCCGGGGAGCTGTTTTTT. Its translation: CASRFRKNSGELFF.

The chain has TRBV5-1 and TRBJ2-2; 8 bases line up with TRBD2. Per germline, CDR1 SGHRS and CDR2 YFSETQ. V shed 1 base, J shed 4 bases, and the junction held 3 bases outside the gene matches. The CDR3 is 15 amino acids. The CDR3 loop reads CASSLTGGATGELFF. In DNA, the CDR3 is TGCGCCAGCAGCTTGACCGGGGGGGCCACCGGGGAGCTGTTTTTT.

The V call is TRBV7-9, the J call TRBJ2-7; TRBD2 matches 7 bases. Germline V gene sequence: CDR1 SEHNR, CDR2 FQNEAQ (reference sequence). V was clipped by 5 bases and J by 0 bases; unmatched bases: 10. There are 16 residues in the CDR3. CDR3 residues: CASSPRVGGSSYEQYF. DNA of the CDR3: TGTGCCAGCAGCCCCCGGGTGGGCGGGAGCTCCTACGAGCAGTACTTC.

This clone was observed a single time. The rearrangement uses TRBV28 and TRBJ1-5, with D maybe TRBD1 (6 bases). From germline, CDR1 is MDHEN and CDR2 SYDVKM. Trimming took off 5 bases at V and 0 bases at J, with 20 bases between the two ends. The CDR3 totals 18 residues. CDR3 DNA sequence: TGTGCCAGCAGTGCCACCTTGGACAGCCTATATAGCAATCAGCCCCAGCATTTT. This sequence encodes CASSATLDSLYSNQPQHF.

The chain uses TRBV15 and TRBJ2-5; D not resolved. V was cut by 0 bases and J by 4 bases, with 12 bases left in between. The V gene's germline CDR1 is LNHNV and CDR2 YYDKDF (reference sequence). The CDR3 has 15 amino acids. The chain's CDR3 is CATSRDRAAAETQYF. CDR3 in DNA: TGTGCCACCAGCAGAGATAGGGCAGCAGCAGAGACCCAGTACTTC.

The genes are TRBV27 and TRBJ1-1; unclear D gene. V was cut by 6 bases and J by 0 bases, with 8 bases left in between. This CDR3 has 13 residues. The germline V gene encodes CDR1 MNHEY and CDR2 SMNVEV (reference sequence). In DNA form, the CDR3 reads TGTGCCAGCAGGGGGAGCATGAACACTGAAGCTTTCTTT. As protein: CASRGSMNTEAFF.

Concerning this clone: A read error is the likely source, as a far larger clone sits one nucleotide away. The CDR3 is CASSLTGATEAFF. The CDR3 DNA reads as TGTGCCAGCAGCTTAACAGGGGCCACTGAAGCTTTCTTT. The chain employs TRBV5-8 and TRBJ1-1; 7 nucleotides align to TRBD1. This CDR3 comprises 13 residues. Germline V CDR1 and CDR2: SGHTS, YDEGEE. The V segment lost 2 bases and the J segment 4 bases; nucleotides outside the gene matches: 2. The whole variable domain, remainder taken from reference TRBV5-8 and TRBJ1-1, is EAGVTQSPTHLIKTRGQQATLRCSPISGHTSVYWYQQALGLGLQFLLWYDEGEERNRGNFPPRFSGRQFPNYSSELNVNALELEDSALYLCASSLTGATEAFFGQGTRLTVV.

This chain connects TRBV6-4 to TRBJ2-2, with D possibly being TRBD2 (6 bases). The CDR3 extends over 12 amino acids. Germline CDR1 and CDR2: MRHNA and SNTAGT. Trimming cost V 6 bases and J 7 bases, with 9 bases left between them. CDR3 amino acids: CASREAGGELFF. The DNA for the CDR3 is TGTGCCAGCAGGGAAGCGGGCGGGGAGCTGTTTTTT.

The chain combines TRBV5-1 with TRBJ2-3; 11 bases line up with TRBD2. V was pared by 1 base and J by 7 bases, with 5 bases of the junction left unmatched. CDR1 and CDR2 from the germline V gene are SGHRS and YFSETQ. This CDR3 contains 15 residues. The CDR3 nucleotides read TGCGCCAGCAGCTTGACTAGCGGGAGATGGTATACGCAGTATTTT. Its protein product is CASSLTSGRWYTQYF.

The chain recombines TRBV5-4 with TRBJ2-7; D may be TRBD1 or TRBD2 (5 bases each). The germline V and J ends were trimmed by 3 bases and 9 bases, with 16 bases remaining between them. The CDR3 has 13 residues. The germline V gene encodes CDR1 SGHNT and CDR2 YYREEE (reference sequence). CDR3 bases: TGTGCCAGCAGCTCGGGGCTCGATGAGACGCAGTACTTC. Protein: CASSSGLDETQYF. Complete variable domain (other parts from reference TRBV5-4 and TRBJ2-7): ETGVTQSPTHLIKTRGQQVTLRCSSQSGHNTVSWYQQALGQGPQFIFQYYREEENGRGNFPPRFSGLQFPNYSSELNVNALELDDSALYLCASSSGLDETQYFGPGTRLTVT.

CDR3 coding DNA: TGTGCCAGCAGCTATCGTAGACAGGGGGCCGGGGCCAACGTCCTGACTTTC. Translation gives CASSYRRQGAGANVLTF. The chain uses TRBV5-6 and TRBJ2-6; 10 bases are a match to TRBD1. The CDR3 has 17 residues. V lost 3 bases, J lost 4 bases, and 7 bases stayed unmatched. Per the germline V gene, CDR1 is SGHDT and CDR2 is YYEEEE.

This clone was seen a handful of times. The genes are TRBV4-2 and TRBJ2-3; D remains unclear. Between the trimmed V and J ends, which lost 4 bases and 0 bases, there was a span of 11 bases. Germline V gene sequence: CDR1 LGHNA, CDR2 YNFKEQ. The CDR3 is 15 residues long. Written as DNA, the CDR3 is TGTGCCAGCAGCCGTGGTGGCGAAAGCACAGATACGCAGTATTTT. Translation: CASSRGGESTDTQYF.

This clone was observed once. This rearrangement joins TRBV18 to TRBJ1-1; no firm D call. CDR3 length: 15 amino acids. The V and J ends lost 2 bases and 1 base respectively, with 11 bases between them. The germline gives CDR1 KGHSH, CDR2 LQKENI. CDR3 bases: TGTGCCAGCTCACCATACACTCCCTCGAACACTGAAGCTTTCTTT. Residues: CASSPYTPSNTEAFF.

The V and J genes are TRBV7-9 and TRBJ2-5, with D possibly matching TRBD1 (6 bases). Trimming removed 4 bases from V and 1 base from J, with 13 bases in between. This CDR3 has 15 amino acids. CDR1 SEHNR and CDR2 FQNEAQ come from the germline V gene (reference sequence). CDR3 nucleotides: TGTGCCAGCAGCTATTCACAGGGTCCCCAAGAGACCCAGTACTTC. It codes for CASSYSQGPQETQYF.

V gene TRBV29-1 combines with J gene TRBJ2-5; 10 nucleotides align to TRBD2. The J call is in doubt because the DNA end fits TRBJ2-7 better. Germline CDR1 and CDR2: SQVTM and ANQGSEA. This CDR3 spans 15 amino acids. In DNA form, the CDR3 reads TGCAGCGTTGAAGATCCCAGCGGGAGGGCCTACGAGCAGTACTTC. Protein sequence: CSVEDPSGRAYEQYF.

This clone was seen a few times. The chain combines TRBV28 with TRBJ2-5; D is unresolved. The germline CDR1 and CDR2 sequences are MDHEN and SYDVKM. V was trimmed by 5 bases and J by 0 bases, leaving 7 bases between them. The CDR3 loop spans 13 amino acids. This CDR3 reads CASSTLYQETQYF. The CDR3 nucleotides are TGTGCCAGCAGTACCTTGTACCAAGAGACCCAGTACTTC.

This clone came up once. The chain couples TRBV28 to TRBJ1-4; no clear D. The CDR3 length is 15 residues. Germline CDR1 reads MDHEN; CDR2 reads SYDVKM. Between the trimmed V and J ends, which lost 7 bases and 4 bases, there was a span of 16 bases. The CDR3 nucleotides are TGTGCCAGCACCACTCCAGATTTTCTTAATGAAAAACTGTTTTTT. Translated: CASTTPDFLNEKLFF.

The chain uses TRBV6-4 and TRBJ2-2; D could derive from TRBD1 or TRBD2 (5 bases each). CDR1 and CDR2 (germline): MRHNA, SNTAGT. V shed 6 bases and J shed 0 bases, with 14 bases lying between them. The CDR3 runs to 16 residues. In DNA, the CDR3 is TGTGCCAGCAGCCGGGACGGAGGATCGAACACCGGGGAGCTGTTTTTT. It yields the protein CASSRDGGSNTGELFF.

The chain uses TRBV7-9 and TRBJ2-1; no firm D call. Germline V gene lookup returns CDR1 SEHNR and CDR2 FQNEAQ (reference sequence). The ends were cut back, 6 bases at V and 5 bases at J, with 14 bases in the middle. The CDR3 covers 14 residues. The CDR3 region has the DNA TGTGCCAGCAGGGAATGGACGAGCGACAATGAGCAGTTCTTC. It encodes CASREWTSDNEQFF.

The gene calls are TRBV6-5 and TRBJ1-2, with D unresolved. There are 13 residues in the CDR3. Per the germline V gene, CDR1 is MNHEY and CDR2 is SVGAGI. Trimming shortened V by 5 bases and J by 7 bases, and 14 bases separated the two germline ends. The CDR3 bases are TGTGCCAGCAGTGGACCTCCCGGGATTGGCTACACCTTC. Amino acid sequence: CASSGPPGIGYTF.

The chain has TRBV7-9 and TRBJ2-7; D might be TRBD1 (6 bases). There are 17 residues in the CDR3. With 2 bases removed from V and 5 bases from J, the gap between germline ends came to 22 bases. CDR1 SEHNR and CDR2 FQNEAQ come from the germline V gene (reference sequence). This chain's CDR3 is CASSLWFFGQGIDEQYF. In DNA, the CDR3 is TGTGCCAGCAGCTTATGGTTTTTTGGCCAGGGGATCGACGAGCAGTACTTC.

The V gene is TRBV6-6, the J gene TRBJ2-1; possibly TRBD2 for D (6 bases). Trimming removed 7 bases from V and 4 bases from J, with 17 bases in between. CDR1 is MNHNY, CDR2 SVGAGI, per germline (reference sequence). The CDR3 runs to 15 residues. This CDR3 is CASNNGGIVYNEQFF. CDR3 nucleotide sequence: TGTGCCAGCAACAACGGAGGGATCGTGTACAATGAGCAGTTCTTC.

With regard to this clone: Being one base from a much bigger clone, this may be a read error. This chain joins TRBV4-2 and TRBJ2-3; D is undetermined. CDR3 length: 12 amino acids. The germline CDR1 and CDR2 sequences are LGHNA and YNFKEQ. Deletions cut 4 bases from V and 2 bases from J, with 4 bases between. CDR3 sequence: CASSPNTDTQYF. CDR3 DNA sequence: TGTGCCAGCAGCCCCAACACAGATACGCAGTATTTT.

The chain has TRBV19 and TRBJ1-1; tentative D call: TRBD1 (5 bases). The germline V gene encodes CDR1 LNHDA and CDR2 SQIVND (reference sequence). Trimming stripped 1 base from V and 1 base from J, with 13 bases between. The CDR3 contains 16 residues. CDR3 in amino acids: CASSIVHAGGNTEAFF. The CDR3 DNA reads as TGTGCCAGTAGTATAGTACACGCCGGGGGGAACACTGAAGCTTTCTTT.

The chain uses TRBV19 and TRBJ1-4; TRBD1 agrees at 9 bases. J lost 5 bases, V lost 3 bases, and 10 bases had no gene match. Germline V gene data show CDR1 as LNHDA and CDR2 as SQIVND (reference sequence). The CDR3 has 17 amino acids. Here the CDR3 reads CASSIVPGQGGNEKLFF. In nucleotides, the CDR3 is TGTGCCAGTAGTATCGTCCCGGGACAGGGTGGAAATGAAAAACTGTTTTTT.

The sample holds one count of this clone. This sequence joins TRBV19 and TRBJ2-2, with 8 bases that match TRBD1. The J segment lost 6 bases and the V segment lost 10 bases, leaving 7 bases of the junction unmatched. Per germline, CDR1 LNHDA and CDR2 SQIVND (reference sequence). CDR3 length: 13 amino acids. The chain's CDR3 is CATHRTGPGELFF. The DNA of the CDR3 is TGTGCCACCCACCGGACAGGGCCCGGGGAGCTGTTTTTT.

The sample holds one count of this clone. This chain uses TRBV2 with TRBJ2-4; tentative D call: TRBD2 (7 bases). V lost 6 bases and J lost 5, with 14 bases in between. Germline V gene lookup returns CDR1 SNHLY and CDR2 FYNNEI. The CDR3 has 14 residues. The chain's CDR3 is CASRGGAGENIQYF. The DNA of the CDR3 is TGTGCCAGCAGGGGAGGGGCAGGGGAAAACATTCAGTACTTC.